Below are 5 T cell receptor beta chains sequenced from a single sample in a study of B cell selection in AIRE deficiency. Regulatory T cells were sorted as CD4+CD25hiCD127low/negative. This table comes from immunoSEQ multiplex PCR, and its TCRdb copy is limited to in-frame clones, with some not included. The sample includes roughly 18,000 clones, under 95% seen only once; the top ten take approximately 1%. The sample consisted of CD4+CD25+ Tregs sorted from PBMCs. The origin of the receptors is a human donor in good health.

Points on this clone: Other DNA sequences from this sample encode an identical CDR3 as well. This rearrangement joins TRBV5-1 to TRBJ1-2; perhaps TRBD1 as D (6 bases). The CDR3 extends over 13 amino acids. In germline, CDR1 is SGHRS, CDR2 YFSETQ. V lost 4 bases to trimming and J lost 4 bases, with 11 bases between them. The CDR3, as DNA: TGCGCCAGCAGCCCCGGACAGCCCTATGGCTACACCTTC. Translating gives CASSPGQPYGYTF.

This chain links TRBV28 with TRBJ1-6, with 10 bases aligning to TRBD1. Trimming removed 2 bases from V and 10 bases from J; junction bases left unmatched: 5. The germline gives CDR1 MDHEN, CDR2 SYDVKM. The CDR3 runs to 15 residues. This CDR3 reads CASSLGTGEDSPLHF. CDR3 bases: TGTGCCAGCAGTTTAGGGACAGGGGAAGACTCACCCCTCCACTTT.

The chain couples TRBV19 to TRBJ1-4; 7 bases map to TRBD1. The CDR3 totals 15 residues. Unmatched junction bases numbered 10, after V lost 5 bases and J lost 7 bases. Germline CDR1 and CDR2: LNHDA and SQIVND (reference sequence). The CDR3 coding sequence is TGTGCCAGTAGTGAGCGACAGGGAAAGAGTGAAAAACTGTTTTTT. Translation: CASSERQGKSEKLFF.

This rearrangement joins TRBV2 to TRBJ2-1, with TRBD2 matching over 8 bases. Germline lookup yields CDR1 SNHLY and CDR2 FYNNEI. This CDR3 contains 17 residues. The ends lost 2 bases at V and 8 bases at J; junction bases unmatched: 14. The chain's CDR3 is CASSERLAGPLSHEQFF. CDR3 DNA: TGTGCCAGCAGTGAAAGGCTAGCGGGTCCCCTTAGCCATGAGCAGTTCTTC. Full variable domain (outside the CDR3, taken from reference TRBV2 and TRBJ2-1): EPEVTQTPSHQVTQMGQEVILRCVPISNHLYFYWYRQILGQKVEFLVSFYNNEISEKSEIFDDQFSVERPDGSNFTLKIRSTKLEDSAMYFCASSERLAGPLSHEQFFGPGTRLTVL.

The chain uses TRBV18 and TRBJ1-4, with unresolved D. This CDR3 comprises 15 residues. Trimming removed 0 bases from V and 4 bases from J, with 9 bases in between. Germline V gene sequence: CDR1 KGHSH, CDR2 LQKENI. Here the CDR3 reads CASSPPDGFNEKLFF. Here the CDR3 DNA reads TGTGCCAGCTCACCACCGGACGGGTTTAATGAAAAACTGTTTTTT.